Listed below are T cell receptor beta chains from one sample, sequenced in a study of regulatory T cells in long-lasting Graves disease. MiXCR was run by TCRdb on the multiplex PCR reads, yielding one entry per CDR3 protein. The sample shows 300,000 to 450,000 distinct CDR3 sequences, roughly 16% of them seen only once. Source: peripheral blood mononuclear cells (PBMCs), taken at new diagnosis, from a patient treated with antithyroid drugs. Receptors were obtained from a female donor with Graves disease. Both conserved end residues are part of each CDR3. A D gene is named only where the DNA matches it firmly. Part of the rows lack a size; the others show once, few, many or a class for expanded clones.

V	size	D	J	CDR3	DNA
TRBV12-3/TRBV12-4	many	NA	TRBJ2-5	CASSYQVRPQETQYF	TGTGCCAGCAGTTATCAGGTCAGGCCCCAAGAGACCCAGTACTTC
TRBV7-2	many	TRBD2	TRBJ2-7	CASSLSPGREKFYEQYF	TGTGCCAGCAGCCTAAGCCCTGGGCGGGAGAAATTCTACGAGCAGTACTTC
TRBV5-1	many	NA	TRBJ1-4	CASSLEWFRSGANEKLFF	TGCGCCAGCAGCTTGGAGTGGTTCCGATCCGGGGCTAATGAAAAACTGTTTTTT
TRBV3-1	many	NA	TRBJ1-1	CASSQTRASNTEAFF	TGTGCCAGCAGCCAAACCCGGGCCTCGAACACTGAAGCTTTCTTT
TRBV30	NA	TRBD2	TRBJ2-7	CAWSGGLAGVPNWYEQYF	TGTGCCTGGAGCGGGGGGCTAGCGGGAGTCCCCAACTGGTACGAGCAGTACTTC
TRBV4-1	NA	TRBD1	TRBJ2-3	CASSPAPRDRFTDTQYF	TGCGCCAGCAGCCCTGCCCCCCGGGACAGGTTCACAGATACGCAGTATTTT
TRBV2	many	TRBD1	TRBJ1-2	CASSDGTGGNYGYTF	TGTGCCAGCAGTGATGGGACAGGGGGGAACTATGGCTACACCTTC
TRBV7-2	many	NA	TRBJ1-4	CASSLDQAGDEKLFF	TGTGCCAGCAGCTTAGATCAGGCGGGGGATGAAAAACTGTTTTTT
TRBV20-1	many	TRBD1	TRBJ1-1	CSAGTGNTEAFF	TGCAGTGCCGGGACAGGGAACACTGAAGCTTTCTTT
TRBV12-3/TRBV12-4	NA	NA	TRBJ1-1	CASNPRGAEAFF	TGTGCCAGCAACCCGAGGGGGGCTGAAGCTTTCTTT
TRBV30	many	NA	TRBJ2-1	CAWTGLYNEQFF	TGTGCCTGGACAGGGCTATACAATGAGCAGTTCTTC
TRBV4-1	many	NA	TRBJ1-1	CASSQDLDTEAFF	TGCGCCAGCAGCCAAGATTTGGACACTGAAGCTTTCTTT
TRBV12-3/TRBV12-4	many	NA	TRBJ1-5	CASSIQVYSNQPQHF	TGTGCCAGCAGTATACAGGTGTATAGCAATCAGCCCCAGCATTTT
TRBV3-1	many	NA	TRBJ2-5	CASSLVRTVQETQYF	TGTGCCAGCAGCCTGGTTCGGACAGTACAAGAGACCCAGTACTTC
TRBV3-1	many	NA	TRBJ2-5	CASSQDPVGEAREETQYF	TGTGCCAGCAGCCAAGATCCGGTGGGAGAGGCTAGGGAAGAGACCCAGTACTTC
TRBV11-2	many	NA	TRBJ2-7	CASSSWGESFTYEQYF	TGTGCCAGCAGCTCTTGGGGGGAAAGCTTTACCTACGAGCAGTACTTC
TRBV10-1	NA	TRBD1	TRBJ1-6	CASSGSTGGSSPLHF	TGCGCCAGCAGTGGGTCGACAGGGGGTAGTTCACCCCTCCACTTT
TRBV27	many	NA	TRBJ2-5	CASSRDGGQETQYF	TGTGCCAGCAGCCGGGACGGGGGCCAAGAGACCCAGTACTTC
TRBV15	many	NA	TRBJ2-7	CATGTAGAFLGADEQYF	TGTGCCACGGGTACTGCAGGGGCCTTTCTCGGCGCTGACGAGCAGTACTTC
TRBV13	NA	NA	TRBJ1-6	CASSVDQQSPLHF	TGTGCCAGCAGCGTAGACCAGCAATCACCCCTCCACTTT
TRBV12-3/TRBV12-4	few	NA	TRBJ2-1	CASSHRLGWSSYNEQFF	TGTGCCAGCAGTCACCGGTTGGGCTGGAGCTCCTACAATGAGCAGTTCTTC
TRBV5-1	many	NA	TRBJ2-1	CASSLVNRDNEQFF	TGCGCCAGCAGCTTAGTGAACAGGGACAATGAGCAGTTCTTC
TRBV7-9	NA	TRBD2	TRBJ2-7	CASSFSGGSSYEQYF	TGTGCCAGCAGCTTTAGCGGGGGAAGCTCCTACGAGCAGTACTTC
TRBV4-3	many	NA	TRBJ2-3	CASSQDPAVSDTQYF	TGCGCCAGCAGCCAAGACCCGGCCGTCTCAGATACGCAGTATTTT
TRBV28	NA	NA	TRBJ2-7	CASSLYQYDYEQYF	TGTGCCAGCAGTTTATATCAGTATGACTACGAGCAGTACTTC
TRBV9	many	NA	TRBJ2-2	CASSVYEVGELFF	TGTGCCAGCAGCGTATACGAGGTGGGGGAGCTGTTTTTT
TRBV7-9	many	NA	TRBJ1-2	CASSLAAETYGYTF	TGTGCCAGCAGCTTAGCGGCAGAGACCTATGGCTACACCTTC